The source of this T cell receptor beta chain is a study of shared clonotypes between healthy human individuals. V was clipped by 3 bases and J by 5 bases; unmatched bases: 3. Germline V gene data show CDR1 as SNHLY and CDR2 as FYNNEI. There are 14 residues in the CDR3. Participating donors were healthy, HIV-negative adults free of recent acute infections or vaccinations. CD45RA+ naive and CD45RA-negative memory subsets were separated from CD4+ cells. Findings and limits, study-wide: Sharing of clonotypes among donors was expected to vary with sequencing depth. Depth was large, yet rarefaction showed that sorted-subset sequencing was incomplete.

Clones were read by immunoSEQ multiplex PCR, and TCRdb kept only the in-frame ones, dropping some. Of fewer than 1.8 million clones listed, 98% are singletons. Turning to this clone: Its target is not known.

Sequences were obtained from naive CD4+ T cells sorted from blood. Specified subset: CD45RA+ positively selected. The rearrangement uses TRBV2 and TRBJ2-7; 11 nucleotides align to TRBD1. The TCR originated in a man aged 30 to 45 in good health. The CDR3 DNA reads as TGTGCCAGCAGTGATGGACAGGGGGCGGACGAGCAGTACTTC. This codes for CASSDGQGADEQYF.